The 4 T cell receptor beta chains reported below all come from one sample, sequenced in a study of cytomegalovirus exposure and HLA in healthy donors. 13 Jbeta primers and 60 Vbeta primers were used for the PCR. Method: immunoSEQ multiplex PCR; TCRdb's copy keeps in-frame clones and lacks some. The table lists about 85,000 clones, 77% of them singletons. Source material: PBMCs. These receptors were taken from a boy aged 5 to 17 in good health and CMV-seronegative.

The chain links TRBV29-1 to TRBJ1-1; D call uncertain. V lost 5 bases to trimming and J lost 0 bases, with 13 bases between them. This CDR3 spans 14 amino acids. Germline assignment: CDR1 SQVTM and CDR2 ANQGSEA. Written as DNA, the CDR3 is TGCAGCGTTTCGAGGACTGCCATGAACACTGAAGCTTTCTTT. Protein sequence: CSVSRTAMNTEAFF.

The CDR3 sequence is CASSYGPGEETQYF. The DNA for the CDR3 is TGTGCCAGCAGTTACGGACCGGGGGAGGAGACCCAGTACTTC. The chain is built from TRBV6-6 and TRBJ2-5; perhaps TRBD2 as D (6 bases). In germline, CDR1 is MNHNY, CDR2 SVGAGI (reference sequence). Trimming took off 2 bases at V and 5 bases at J, with 12 bases between the two ends. CDR3 length: 14 amino acids.

The V call is TRBV13, the J call TRBJ2-7; possibly TRBD2 for D (5 bases). The CDR3 contains 19 residues. The V end lost 0 bases, the J end lost 3 bases, and 24 bases lay between the germline ends. Looked up from germline, CDR1 is PRHDT and CDR2 is FYEKMQ (reference sequence). In nucleotides, the CDR3 is TGTGCCAGCAGCTTAGGCCTAGGGAGCGCCTACAGACGTAACTACGAGCAGTACTTC. Protein sequence: CASSLGLGSAYRRNYEQYF.

The CDR3 region has the DNA TGTGCCAGCAGCGTACTGGGAGGATCGGACGAGCAGTACTTC. It is translated as CASSVLGGSDEQYF. The chain is built from TRBV9 and TRBJ2-7, with D tentatively TRBD2 (6 bases). The length of the CDR3 is 14 residues. Germline values: CDR1 SGDLS, CDR2 YYNGEE. Trimming left V 1 base short and J 5 bases short, with 13 bases between.